The present TCR beta chain was sequenced within a study of cytomegalovirus exposure and HLA in healthy donors. A word on this clone: Its target is unknown.

PCR employed 60 Vbeta and 13 Jbeta primers. The assay was immunoSEQ multiplex PCR, and TCRdb's table has in-frame clones only and misses some. The sample consists of around 140,000 clones, 78% of them appearing once. Germline lookup yields CDR1 SGHRS and CDR2 YFSETQ. V lost 2 bases and J lost 1, with 9 bases in between. The CDR3 has 14 amino acids. General study results and limits: In a later analysis, V- and J-gene trimming of beta chains associated with a DCLRE1C missense variant, replicated independently.

The chain uses TRBV5-1 and TRBJ1-1; no definite D call. This sequence originates from a woman in her late teens or twenties in good health and CMV-seropositive. The sequenced sample was PBMCs. DNA for the CDR3: TGCGCCAGCAGCTTAAGTTCGGGGAACACTGAAGCTTTCTTT. It specifies CASSLSSGNTEAFF. The full variable domain, in which reference TRBV5-1 and TRBJ1-1 provide the parts outside the CDR3, is KAGVTQTPRYLIKTRGQQVTLSCSPISGHRSVSWYQQTPGQGLQFLFEYFSETQRNKGNFPGRFSGRQFSNSRSEMNVSTLELGDSALYLCASSLSSGNTEAFFGQGTRLTVV.